Below are 12 T cell receptor beta chains sequenced from a single sample in a study of T cells after yellow fever vaccination. TCRdb recomputed calls from the 5' RACE reads with MiXCR, one row per CDR3 protein. Of more than 65,000 distinct CDR3 sequences in the sample, approximately 5.9% were seen once. Sample: CD4+ T cells sorted from PBMCs, taken more than 14 days after the first yellow fever vaccination. All receptors come from a man aged 18 to 30 who received the YFV17D yellow fever vaccine.

This clonotype was recorded at least ten times. This chain connects TRBV4-1 to TRBJ2-3, with TRBD2 identical over 7 bases. V gave up 4 bases and J gave up 2 bases; unmatched junction bases: 3. There are 14 residues in the CDR3. The germline V gene has CDR1 MGHRA and CDR2 YSYEKL. The CDR3 nucleotides read TGCGCCAGCAGCCGGGAGGGGCACACAGATACGCAGTATTTT. Translation: CASSREGHTDTQYF.

The V call is TRBV18, the J call TRBJ1-5, with a tentative D call TRBD1 (5 bases). The V gene's germline CDR1 is KGHSH and CDR2 LQKENI. V lost 2 bases, J lost 0 bases, and 8 bases lay in between. The CDR3 is 15 amino acids. The chain's CDR3 is CASSPLGDSNQPQHF. The CDR3 nucleotides read TGTGCCAGCTCACCATTGGGGGATAGCAATCAGCCCCAGCATTTT.

This clonotype occurred many times. The rearrangement links TRBV5-4 to TRBJ2-3; tentatively, D is TRBD2 (5 bases). The CDR3 has 13 residues. The germline V gene has CDR1 SGHNT and CDR2 YYREEE (reference sequence). Deletions cut 3 bases from V and 4 bases from J, with 9 bases between. The CDR3 reads CASSSWTADTQYF. In DNA, the CDR3 is TGTGCCAGCAGCTCATGGACTGCAGATACGCAGTATTTT.

This clonotype was observed at least ten times. The rearrangement links TRBV7-2 to TRBJ2-5; 10 bases are a match to TRBD2. The length of the CDR3 is 15 residues. CDR1 SGHTA and CDR2 FQGNSA come from the germline V gene. V lost 5 bases and J lost 1; bases outside the gene matches: 4. CDR3 sequence reads: CASSRGLAIQETQYF. In DNA, the CDR3 is TGTGCCAGCAGCAGGGGACTAGCGATCCAAGAGACCCAGTACTTC. The whole variable domain, remainder taken from reference TRBV7-2 and TRBJ2-5, is GAGVSQSPSNKVTEKGKDVELRCDPISGHTALYWYRQSLGQGLEFLIYFQGNSAPDKSGLPSDRFSAERTGGSVSTLTIQRTQQEDSAVYLCASSRGLAIQETQYFGPGTRLLVL.

This clonotype was seen ten or more times. V gene TRBV19 combines with J gene TRBJ1-2, with D possibly matching TRBD1 (5 bases). Trimming cost V 6 bases and J 3 bases, with 26 bases left between them. Germline V gene sequence: CDR1 LNHDA, CDR2 SQIVND (reference sequence). The CDR3 runs to 18 residues. This CDR3 is CASRGDRDLLSLYYGYTF. DNA for the CDR3: TGTGCCAGTAGGGGGGACCGGGACCTCCTAAGTCTATACTATGGCTACACCTTC.

This clonotype was seen at least ten times. The chain has TRBV20-1 and TRBJ1-4; no definite D call. CDR1 DFQATT and CDR2 SNEGSKA come from the germline V gene (reference sequence). V was pared by 5 bases and J by 2 bases, with 12 bases between. The CDR3 loop spans 14 amino acids. CDR3 nucleotide sequence: TGCAGTGCTTATGGCGGGTGGACTAATGAAAAACTGTTTTTT. Residues: CSAYGGWTNEKLFF.

This clonotype was observed at least ten times. The chain joins TRBV28 to TRBJ2-3; D unclear. V lost 4 bases and J 1 base, leaving 15 bases between the germline ends. CDR1 and CDR2 from the germline V gene are MDHEN and SYDVKM. The CDR3 extends over 16 amino acids. The CDR3 loop reads CASSYTGRSRTDTQYF. The DNA for the CDR3 is TGTGCCAGCAGTTATACCGGACGCTCCCGCACAGATACGCAGTATTTT. Using reference TRBV28 and TRBJ2-3 for the parts outside the CDR3, the full variable domain is DVKVTQSSRYLVKRTGEKVFLECVQDMDHENMFWYRQDPGLGLRLIYFSYDVKMKEKGDIPEGYSVSREKKERFSLILESASTNQTSMYLCASSYTGRSRTDTQYFGPGTRLTVL.

There are many counts of this clonotype. This chain uses TRBV4-1 with TRBJ2-7; D might be TRBD1 (5 bases). Trimming cost V 1 base and J 2 bases, with 9 bases left between them. The CDR3 consists of 14 residues. Looked up from germline, CDR1 is MGHRA and CDR2 is YSYEKL. In nucleotides, the CDR3 is TGCGCCAGCAGCCAAGGGATGGGGCCCTACGAGCAGTACTTC. This gives the protein CASSQGMGPYEQYF.

This clonotype was counted ten times or more. CDR3 bases: TGTGCCAGCATTAAACAGGGGGCGCGAGGCAATCAGCCCCAGCATTTT. It yields the protein CASIKQGARGNQPQHF. The chain has TRBV6-2 or TRBV6-3 and TRBJ1-5, with 9 nucleotides matching TRBD1. The CDR3 is 16 amino acids. CDR1 and CDR2 from the germline V gene are MNHEY and SVGEGT. J was trimmed by 2 bases and V by 7 bases; bases with no gene match: 9.

This clonotype was counted ten times or more. The chain is built from TRBV5-4 and TRBJ2-3, with D perhaps TRBD2 (5 bases). Trimming left V 4 bases short and J 2 bases short, with 8 bases between. Germline V gene sequence: CDR1 SGHNT, CDR2 YYREEE (reference sequence). The CDR3 covers 13 residues. This CDR3 is CASSPDYTDTQYF. DNA of the CDR3: TGTGCCAGCAGCCCTGACTACACAGATACGCAGTATTTT.

At least ten counts were recorded for this clonotype. The rearrangement links TRBV7-2 to TRBJ1-5, with D uncertain. The V end was cut by 3 bases, the J end by 0 bases, with 9 bases between. The germline V gene encodes CDR1 SGHTA and CDR2 FQGNSA. The CDR3 runs 15 residues. The CDR3 sequence is CASSLEVYSNQPQHF. Here the CDR3 DNA reads TGTGCCAGCAGCTTGGAAGTTTATAGCAATCAGCCCCAGCATTTT.

At least ten counts were recorded for this clonotype. V is TRBV2 and J is TRBJ2-2; D gene unclear. V was clipped by 7 bases and J by 6 bases, with 12 bases between them. This CDR3 spans 13 amino acids. In germline, CDR1 is SNHLY, CDR2 FYNNEI. CDR3 in amino acids: CASTLEVAGELFF. CDR3 in DNA: TGTGCCAGCACCCTTGAAGTGGCCGGGGAGCTGTTTTTT.